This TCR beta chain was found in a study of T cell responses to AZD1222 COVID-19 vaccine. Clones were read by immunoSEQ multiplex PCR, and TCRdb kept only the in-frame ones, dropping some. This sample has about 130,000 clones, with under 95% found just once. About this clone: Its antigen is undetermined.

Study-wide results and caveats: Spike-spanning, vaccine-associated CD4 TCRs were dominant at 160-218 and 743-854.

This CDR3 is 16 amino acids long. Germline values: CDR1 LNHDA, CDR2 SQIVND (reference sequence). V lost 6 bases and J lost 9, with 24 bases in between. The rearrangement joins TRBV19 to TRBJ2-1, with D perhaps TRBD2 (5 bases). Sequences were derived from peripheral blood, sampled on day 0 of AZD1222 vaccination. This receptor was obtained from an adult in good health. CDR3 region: CASRLIVSTVEGEQFF. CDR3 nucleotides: TGTGCCAGTAGATTGATCGTCAGCACAGTTGAGGGTGAGCAGTTCTTC.